Given below is one T cell receptor (beta chain) in context. This entry is derived from a study of OX40 agonist ivuxolimab in advanced cancers. Produced via immunoSEQ multiplex PCR; TCRdb's table is partial and in-frame only. Of under 200,000 clones listed, roughly 94% are singletons. Germline values: CDR1 SGDLS, CDR2 YYNGEE. The ends were cut back, 4 bases at V and 8 bases at J, with 18 bases in the middle. This CDR3 contains 14 residues. The sequence was obtained from an adult with an advanced solid tumor such as melanoma, head and neck, liver or kidney cancer. The V gene is TRBV9, the J gene TRBJ1-1; no clear D gene. The source was CD4+ or CD8+ T cells sorted from blood, collected in a trial of the OX40 agonist ivuxolimab. CDR3 in DNA: TGTGCCAGCAGCACCGCGGGAGTTGAATCCGAAGCTTTCTTT. Amino acids: CASSTAGVESEAFF.